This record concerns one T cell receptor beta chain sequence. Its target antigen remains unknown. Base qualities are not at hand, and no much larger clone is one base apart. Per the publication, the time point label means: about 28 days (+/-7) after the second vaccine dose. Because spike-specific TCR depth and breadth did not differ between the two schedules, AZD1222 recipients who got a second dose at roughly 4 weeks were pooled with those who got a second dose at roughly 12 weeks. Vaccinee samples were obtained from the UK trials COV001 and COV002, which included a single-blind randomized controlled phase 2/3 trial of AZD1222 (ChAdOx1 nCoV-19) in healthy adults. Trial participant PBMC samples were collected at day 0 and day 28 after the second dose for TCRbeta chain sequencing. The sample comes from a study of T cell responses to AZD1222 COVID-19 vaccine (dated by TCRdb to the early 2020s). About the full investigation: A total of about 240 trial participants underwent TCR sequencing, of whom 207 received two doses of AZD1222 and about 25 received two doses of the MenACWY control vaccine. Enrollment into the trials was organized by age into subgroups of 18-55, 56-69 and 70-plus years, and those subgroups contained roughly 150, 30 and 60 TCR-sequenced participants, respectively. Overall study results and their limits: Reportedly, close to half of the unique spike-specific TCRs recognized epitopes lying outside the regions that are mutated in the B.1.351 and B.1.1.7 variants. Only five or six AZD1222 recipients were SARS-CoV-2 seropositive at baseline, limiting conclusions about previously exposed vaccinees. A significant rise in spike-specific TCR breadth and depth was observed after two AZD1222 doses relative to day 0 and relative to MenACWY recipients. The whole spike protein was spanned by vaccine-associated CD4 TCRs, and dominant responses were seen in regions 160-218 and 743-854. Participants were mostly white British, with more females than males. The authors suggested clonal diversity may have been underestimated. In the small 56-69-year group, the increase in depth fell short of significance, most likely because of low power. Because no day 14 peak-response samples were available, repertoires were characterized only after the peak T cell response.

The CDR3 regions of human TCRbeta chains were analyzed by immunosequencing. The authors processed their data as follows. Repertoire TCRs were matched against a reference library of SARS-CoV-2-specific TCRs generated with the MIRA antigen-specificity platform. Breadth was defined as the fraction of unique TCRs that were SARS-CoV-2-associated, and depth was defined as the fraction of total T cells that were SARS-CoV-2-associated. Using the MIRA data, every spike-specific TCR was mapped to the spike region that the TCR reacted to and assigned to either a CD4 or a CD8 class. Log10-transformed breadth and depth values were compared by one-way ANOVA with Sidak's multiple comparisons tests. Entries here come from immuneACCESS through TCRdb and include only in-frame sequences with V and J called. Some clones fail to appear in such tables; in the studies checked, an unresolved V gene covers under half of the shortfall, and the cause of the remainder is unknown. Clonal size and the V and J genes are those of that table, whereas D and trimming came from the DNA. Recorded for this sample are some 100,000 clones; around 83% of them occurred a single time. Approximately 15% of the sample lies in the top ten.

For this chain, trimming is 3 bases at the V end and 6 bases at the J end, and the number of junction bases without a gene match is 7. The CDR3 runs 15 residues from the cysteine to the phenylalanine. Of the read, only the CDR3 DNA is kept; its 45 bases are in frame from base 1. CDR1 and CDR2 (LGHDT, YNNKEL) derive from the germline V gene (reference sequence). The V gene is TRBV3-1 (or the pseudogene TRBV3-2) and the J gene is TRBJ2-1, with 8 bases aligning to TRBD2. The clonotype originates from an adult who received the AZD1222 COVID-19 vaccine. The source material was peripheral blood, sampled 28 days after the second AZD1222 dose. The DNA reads TGTGCCAGCAGCCACTCAGCGGGAGATTTCAATGAGCAGTTCTTC. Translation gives CASSHSAGDFNEQFF.